This T cell receptor beta chain was documented in a study of T cells after yellow fever vaccination. TCRdb called the 5' RACE reads again in MiXCR, with one record for every CDR3 protein. The sample has approximately 130,000 distinct CDR3 sequences, about 16% seen once; the top ten hold 43%. The V gene's germline CDR1 is SGHAT and CDR2 FQNNGV. This CDR3 has 16 residues. The trim removed 5 bases at V and 2 bases at J, leaving 7 bases unmatched. The sample in question was CD8+ T cells sorted from PBMCs, obtained 5 days after the yellow fever booster vaccination. The rearrangement uses TRBV11-2 and TRBJ2-5; 11 nucleotides line up with TRBD2. This clonotype was sampled from a man aged 18-30 years who received the YFV17D yellow fever vaccine. CDR3 nucleotides: TGTGCCAGCAGCCCGATAGCGGGGGGGCAACAAGAGACCCAGTACTTC. It yields the protein CASSPIAGGQQETQYF.